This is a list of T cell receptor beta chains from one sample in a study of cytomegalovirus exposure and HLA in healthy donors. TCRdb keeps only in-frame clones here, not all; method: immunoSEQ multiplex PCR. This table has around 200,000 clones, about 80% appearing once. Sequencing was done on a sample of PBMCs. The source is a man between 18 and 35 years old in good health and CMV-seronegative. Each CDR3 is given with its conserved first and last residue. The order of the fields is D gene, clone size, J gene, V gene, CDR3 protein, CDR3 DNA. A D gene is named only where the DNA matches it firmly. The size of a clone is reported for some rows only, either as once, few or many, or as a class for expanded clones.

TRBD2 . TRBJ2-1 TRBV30 CAWSVVALATEQFF TGTGCCTGGAGTGTAGTAGCACTAGCGACTGAGCAGTTCTTC
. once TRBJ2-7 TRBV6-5 CASTHSGTGSYEQYF TGTGCCAGCACTCATTCCGGGACTGGCTCCTACGAGCAGTACTTC
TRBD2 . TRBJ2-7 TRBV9 CASSVTSGGTYEQYF TGTGCCAGCAGCGTTACCAGCGGGGGTACCTACGAGCAGTACTTC
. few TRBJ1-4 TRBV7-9 CASSETSWYSPQGKLFF TGTGCCAGCAGCGAAACGTCATGGTATAGTCCCCAGGGGAAACTGTTTTTT
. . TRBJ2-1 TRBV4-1 CASSLGRTNPYNEQFF TGCGCCAGCAGCCTCGGCCGGACAAACCCCTACAATGAGCAGTTCTTC
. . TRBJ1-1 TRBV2 CASIESETILTKNTEAFF TGTGCCAGCATCGAGTCCGAGACTATACTCACGAAGAACACTGAAGCTTTCTTT
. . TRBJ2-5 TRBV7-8 CASSSRTEETQYF TGTGCCAGCAGCTCGAGGACAGAAGAGACCCAGTACTTC
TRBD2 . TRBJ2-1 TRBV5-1 CASSLGTSGRRGEQFF TGCGCCAGCAGCTTGGGGACTAGCGGGAGAAGGGGAGAGCAGTTCTTC
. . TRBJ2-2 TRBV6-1 CASSANTGELFF TGTGCCAGCAGTGCAAACACCGGGGAGCTGTTTTTT
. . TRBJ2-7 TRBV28 CASSLRGIFSYEQYF TGTGCCAGCAGTTTAAGGGGCATATTCTCCTACGAGCAGTACTTC
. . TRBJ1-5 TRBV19 CASSKGEYNQPQHF TGTGCCAGTTCTAAGGGGGAATATAATCAGCCCCAGCATTTT
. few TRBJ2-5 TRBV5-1 CASSEQQETQYF TGCGCCAGCAGCGAACAGCAAGAGACCCAGTACTTC
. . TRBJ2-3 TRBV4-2 CASSQSQGFTDTQYF TGTGCCAGCAGCCAATCACAGGGTTTCACAGATACGCAGTATTTT
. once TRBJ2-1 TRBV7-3 CASSSPGRANEQFF TGTGCCAGCAGCTCCCCGGGCAGGGCCAATGAGCAGTTCTTC
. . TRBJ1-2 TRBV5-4 CASSSQGKEDYGYTF TGTGCCAGCAGCTCCCAGGGGAAGGAGGACTATGGCTACACCTTC
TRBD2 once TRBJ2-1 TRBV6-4 CASSDGTSGRDEQFF TGTGCCAGCAGTGACGGGACTAGCGGGAGAGATGAGCAGTTCTTC
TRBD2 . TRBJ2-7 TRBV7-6 CASRIGTSGDEQYF TGTGCCAGCAGAATAGGCACTAGCGGCGACGAGCAGTACTTC
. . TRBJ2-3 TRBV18 CASSPPLGTNTDTQYF TGTGCCAGCTCACCACCGCTAGGGACAAACACAGATACGCAGTATTTT
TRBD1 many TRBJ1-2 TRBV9 CASSVGQGDKGGYTF TGTGCCAGCAGCGTAGGTCAGGGGGACAAGGGAGGCTACACCTTC
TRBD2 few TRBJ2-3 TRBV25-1 CASSEYPPTSGNADTQYF TGTGCCAGCAGTGAATATCCCCCAACTAGCGGGAACGCAGATACGCAGTATTTT
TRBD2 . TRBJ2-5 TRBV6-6 CASIHQSGEQETQYF TGTGCCAGCATCCACCAAAGCGGGGAACAAGAGACCCAGTACTTC
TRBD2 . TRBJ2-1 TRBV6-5 CASSLPSGSAGEQFF TGTGCCAGCAGCCTACCTAGCGGGAGTGCGGGTGAGCAGTTCTTC
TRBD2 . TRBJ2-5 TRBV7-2 CASSVGTSGVETQYF TGTGCCAGCAGCGTCGGGACTAGCGGGGTAGAGACCCAGTACTTC
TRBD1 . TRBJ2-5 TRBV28 CASSRDTGAETQYF TGTGCCAGCAGTCGTGATACAGGGGCAGAGACCCAGTACTTC
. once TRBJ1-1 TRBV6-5 CASMIGDGTTEAFF TGTGCCAGCATGATAGGGGATGGGACTACTGAAGCTTTCTTT
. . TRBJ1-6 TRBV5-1 CASSLELRQDGSPLHF TGCGCCAGCAGCTTGGAATTACGACAGGATGGGTCACCCCTCCACTTT
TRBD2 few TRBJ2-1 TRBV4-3 CASSQRTSDYNEQFF TGCGCCAGCAGCCAAAGGACTAGCGACTACAATGAGCAGTTCTTC
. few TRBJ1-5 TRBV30 CAWKRRGGVNQPQHF TGTGCCTGGAAACGGAGGGGGGGGGTAAATCAGCCCCAGCATTTT
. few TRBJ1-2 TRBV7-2 CASSLEASVTGTRGYTF TGTGCCAGCAGCTTAGAGGCGTCGGTGACTGGTACTAGGGGGTACACCTTC